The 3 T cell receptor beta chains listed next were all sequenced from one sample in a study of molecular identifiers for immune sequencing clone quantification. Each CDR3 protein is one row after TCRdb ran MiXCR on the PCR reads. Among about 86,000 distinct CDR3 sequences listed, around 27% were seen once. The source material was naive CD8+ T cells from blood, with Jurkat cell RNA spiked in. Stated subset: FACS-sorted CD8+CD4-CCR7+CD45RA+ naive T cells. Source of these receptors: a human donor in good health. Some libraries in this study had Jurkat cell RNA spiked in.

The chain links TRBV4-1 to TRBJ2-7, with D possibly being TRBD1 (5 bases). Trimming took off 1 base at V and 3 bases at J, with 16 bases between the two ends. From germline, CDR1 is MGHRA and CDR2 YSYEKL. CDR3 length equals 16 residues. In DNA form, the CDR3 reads TGCGCCAGCAGCCAAGTGGGGCAGTATGACTTCTACGAGCAGTACTTC. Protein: CASSQVGQYDFYEQYF.

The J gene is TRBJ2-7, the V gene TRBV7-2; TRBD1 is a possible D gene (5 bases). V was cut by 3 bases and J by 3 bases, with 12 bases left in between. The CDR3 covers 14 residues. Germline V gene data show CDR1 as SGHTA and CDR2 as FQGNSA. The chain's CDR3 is CASSLDIAYYEQYF. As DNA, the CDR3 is TGTGCCAGCAGCTTGGACATTGCCTACTACGAGCAGTACTTC.

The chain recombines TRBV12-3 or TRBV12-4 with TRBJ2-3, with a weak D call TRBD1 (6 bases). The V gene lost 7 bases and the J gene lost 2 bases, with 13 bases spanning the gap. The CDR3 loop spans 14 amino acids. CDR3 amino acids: CASNPGHPTDTQYF. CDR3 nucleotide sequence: TGTGCCAGCAACCCGGGACACCCCACAGATACGCAGTATTTT.